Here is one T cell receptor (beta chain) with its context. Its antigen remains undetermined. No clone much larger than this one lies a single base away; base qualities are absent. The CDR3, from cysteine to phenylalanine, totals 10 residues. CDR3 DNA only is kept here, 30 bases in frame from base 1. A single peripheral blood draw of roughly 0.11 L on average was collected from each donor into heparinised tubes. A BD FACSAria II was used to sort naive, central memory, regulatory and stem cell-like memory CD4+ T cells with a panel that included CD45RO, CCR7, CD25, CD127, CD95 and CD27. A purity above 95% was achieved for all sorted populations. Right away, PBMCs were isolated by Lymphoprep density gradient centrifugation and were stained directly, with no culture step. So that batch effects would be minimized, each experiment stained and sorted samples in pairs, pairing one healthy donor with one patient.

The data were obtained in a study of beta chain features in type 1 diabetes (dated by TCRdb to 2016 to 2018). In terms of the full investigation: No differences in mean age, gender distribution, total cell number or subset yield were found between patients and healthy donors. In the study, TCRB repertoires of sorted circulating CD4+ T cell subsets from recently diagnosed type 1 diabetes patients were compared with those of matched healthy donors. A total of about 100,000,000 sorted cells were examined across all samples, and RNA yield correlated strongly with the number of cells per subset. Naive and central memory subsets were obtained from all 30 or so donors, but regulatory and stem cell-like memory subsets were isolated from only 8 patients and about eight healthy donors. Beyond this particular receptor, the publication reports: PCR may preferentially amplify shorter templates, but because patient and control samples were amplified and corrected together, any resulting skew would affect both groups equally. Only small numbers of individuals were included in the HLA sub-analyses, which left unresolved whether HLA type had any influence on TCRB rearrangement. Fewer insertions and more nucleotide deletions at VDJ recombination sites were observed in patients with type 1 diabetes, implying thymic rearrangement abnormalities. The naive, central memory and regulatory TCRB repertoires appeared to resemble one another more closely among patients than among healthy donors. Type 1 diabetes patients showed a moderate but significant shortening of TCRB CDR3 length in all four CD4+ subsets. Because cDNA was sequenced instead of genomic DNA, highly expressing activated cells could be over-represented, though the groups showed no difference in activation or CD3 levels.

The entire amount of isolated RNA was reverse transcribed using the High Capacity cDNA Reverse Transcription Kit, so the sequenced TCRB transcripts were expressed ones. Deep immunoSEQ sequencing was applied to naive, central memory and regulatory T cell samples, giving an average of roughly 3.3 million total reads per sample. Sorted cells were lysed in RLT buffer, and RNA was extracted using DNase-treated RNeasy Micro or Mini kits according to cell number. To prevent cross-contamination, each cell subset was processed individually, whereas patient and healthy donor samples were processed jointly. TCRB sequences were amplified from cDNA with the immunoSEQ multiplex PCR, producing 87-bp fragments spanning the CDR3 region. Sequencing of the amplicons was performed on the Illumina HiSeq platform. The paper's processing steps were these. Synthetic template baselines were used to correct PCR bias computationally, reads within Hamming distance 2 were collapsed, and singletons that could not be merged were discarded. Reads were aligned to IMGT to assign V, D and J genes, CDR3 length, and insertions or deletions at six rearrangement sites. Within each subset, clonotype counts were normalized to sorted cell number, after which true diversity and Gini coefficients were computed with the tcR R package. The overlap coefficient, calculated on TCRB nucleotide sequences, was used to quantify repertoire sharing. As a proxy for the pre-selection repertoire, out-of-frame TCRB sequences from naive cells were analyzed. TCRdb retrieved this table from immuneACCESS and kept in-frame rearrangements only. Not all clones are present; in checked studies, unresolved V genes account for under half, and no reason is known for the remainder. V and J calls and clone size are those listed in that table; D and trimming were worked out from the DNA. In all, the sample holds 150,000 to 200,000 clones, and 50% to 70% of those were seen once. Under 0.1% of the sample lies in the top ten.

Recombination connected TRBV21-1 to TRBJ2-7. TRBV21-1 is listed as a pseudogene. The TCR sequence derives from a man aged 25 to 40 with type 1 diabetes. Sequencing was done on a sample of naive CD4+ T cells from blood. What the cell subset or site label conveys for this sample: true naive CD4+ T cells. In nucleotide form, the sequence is TGTGCCAGCTTTCCGTGGGGGCAGTACTTC. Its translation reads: CASFPWGQYF.